This TCR beta chain was sequenced in a study of T cell repertoires in aging, cancer and after chemotherapy. About the research overall: Paired samples before and after chemotherapy came from glioblastoma patients receiving temozolomide-based therapy.

Multiplex touch-down PCR with TRB-A/B primers amplified rearranged V-D-J TRB sequences. TCRdb re-analysed the multiplex PCR reads in MiXCR, keeping a single row per CDR3 protein. Of over a thousand distinct CDR3 sequences in the sample, roughly 23% were seen once. Concerning this clonotype itself: Its specificity is unknown.

TCR beta rearrangements were amplified from peripheral blood genomic DNA. Points from the study as a whole: Immunological memory after chemotherapy cannot be judged from the repertoire data. Median generation probability rose over the chemotherapy interval in each cancer cohort, suggesting rebound thymic output.

Germline V lookup: CDR1 SGHRS, CDR2 YFSETQ. The CDR3 is 17 residues long. Trimming left V 0 bases short and J 7 bases short, with 19 bases between. The receptor's source is a human donor with a solid tumor. The chain couples TRBV5-1 to TRBJ1-4; D unclear. Source material: blood. The CDR3 loop reads CASSLEAFREGGEKLFF. The CDR3 bases are TGCGCCAGCAGCTTGGAGGCGTTTAGGGAGGGCGGTGAAAAACTGTTTTTT.